These 14 T cell receptor beta chains were sequenced from one sample in a study of T-cell memory formation after mild COVID-19. MiXCR was run by TCRdb on the 5' RACE reads, yielding one entry per CDR3 protein. The sample contains some 82,000 distinct CDR3 sequences, more than 10% of which appear only once. Sequencing input: PBMCs or a T cell subset sorted from them (not recorded which). These receptors were obtained from a man between 18 and 35 years old who had mild COVID-19 (a few samples of this study predate the infection). Cell type and time point are not known.

The chain links TRBV12-3 or TRBV12-4 to TRBJ2-3; the D call may be TRBD1 or TRBD2 (6 bases each). The CDR3 is made up of 18 amino acids. V lost 4 bases and J lost 3, with 23 bases in between. DNA of the CDR3: TGTGCCAGCAGTTACACACCGCCAGGGAGGCAGGGGACAGATACGCAGTATTTT. Protein: CASSYTPPGRQGTDTQYF.

Many counts were recorded for this clonotype. The rearrangement uses TRBV28 and TRBJ2-5; 7 bases are a match to TRBD1. Germline CDR1 is MDHEN and CDR2 is SYDVKM. V shed 6 bases and J 4 bases; nucleotides not matched to a gene: 14. The CDR3 sequence is 16 residues long. Here the CDR3 DNA reads TGTGCCAGCAGCCGCGAGGGGACAGACGCTCGAGAGACCCAGTACTTC. The encoded protein is CASSREGTDARETQYF.

The chain couples TRBV6-5 to TRBJ2-4; weak D call: TRBD2 (5 bases). Trimming took off 0 bases at V and 2 bases at J, with 11 bases between the two ends. The germline CDR1 and CDR2 sequences are MNHEY and SVGAGI. The CDR3 has 16 residues. The CDR3 bases are TGTGCCAGCAGTTACTCTGGGGTCGGGACCAAAAACATTCAGTACTTC. Translation: CASSYSGVGTKNIQYF.

The V call is TRBV7-9, the J call TRBJ2-2, with 10 bases lining up with TRBD1. This CDR3 region has 15 residues. Per the germline V gene, CDR1 is SEHNR and CDR2 is FQNEAQ (reference sequence). V gave up 6 bases and J gave up 2 bases; unmatched junction bases: 3. The CDR3 bases are TGTGCCAGCAGACCGACAGGGGGCAACACCGGGGAGCTGTTTTTT. The encoded protein is CASRPTGGNTGELFF.

In this sample, this clonotype turned up a few times. The chain recombines TRBV5-6 with TRBJ2-7, with D possibly TRBD2 on 5 matching bases. The germline V gene encodes CDR1 SGHDT and CDR2 YYEEEE. V was shortened by 2 bases and J by 0 bases, with 9 bases between the two germline ends. The CDR3 extends over 14 amino acids. The CDR3 protein is CASSFPGLSYEQYV. In nucleotides, the CDR3 is TGTGCCAGCAGCTTCCCAGGACTCTCCTACGAGCAGTACGTC.

The chain uses TRBV4-3 and TRBJ2-6; 7 positions match TRBD1. The CDR3 runs 17 residues. Germline CDR1 and CDR2: LGHNA and YSLEER. Trimming removed 0 bases from V and 3 bases from J; junction bases left unmatched: 5. The CDR3, as DNA: TGCGCCAGCAGCCAAGAGACAGGGTTCTATGGGGCCAACGTCCTGACTTTC. Encoded protein: CASSQETGFYGANVLTF.

The chain recombines TRBV7-3 with TRBJ2-7, with TRBD1 as a possible D gene (6 bases). V was clipped by 2 bases and J by 5 bases, with 10 bases between them. The length of the CDR3 is 13 residues. Germline V gene lookup returns CDR1 SGHTA and CDR2 FQGTGA. The CDR3 protein is CASSLYRDNEQYF. CDR3 in DNA: TGTGCCAGCAGCTTATACAGGGATAACGAGCAGTACTTC.

V is TRBV30 and J is TRBJ1-2, with a weak D call TRBD1 (5 bases). V shed 3 bases and J shed 5 bases, with 10 bases lying between them. The germline V gene encodes CDR1 GTSNPN and CDR2 SVGIG (reference sequence). The CDR3 runs 12 residues. The DNA of the CDR3 is TGTGCCTGGAGCGGGACTATATATGGCTACACCTTC. Amino acids: CAWSGTIYGYTF.

The chain links TRBV7-2 to TRBJ2-7; D remains ambiguous. Germline CDR1 SGHTA, CDR2 FQGNSA. Trimming stripped 2 bases from V and 0 bases from J, with 5 bases between. This CDR3 contains 13 residues. CDR3: CASSLHSSYEQYF. The DNA of the CDR3 is TGTGCCAGCAGCTTACACAGCTCCTACGAGCAGTACTTC.

This clonotype was counted between two and nine times. The J gene is TRBJ2-2, the V gene TRBV15; D ambiguous. The CDR3 covers 15 residues. The germline V gene encodes CDR1 LNHNV and CDR2 YYDKDF (reference sequence). Trimming shortened V by 0 bases and J by 2 bases, and 7 bases separated the two germline ends. CDR3 residues: CATSRDPLNTGELFF. The CDR3 DNA reads as TGTGCCACCAGCAGAGATCCCCTAAACACCGGGGAGCTGTTTTTT.

This chain connects TRBV4-2 to TRBJ1-2, with 12 positions matching TRBD1. The CDR3 consists of 16 residues. Germline CDR1 reads LGHNA; CDR2 reads YNFKEQ. J gave up 4 bases and V 2 bases, and 5 bases lay outside the gene matches. The CDR3: CASSQSGTGGFYGYTF. CDR3 sequence (DNA): TGTGCCAGCAGCCAATCCGGGACAGGGGGCTTCTATGGCTACACCTTC.

The chain recombines TRBV7-9 with TRBJ2-1; TRBD1 aligns across 8 bases. The junction had 18 bases not matched to a gene; V was cut back by 8 bases and J by 9 bases. This CDR3 has 16 residues. Per the germline V gene, CDR1 is SEHNR and CDR2 is FQNEAQ (reference sequence). The CDR3 region has the DNA TGTGCCAGCGGCAACGCCGGTACAGGGGGTGAGTGTGAGCAGTTCTTC. Its protein product is CASGNAGTGGECEQFF.

The CDR3 DNA reads TGTGCCAGCAGCTCGGGGACTGAAGCTTTCTTT. Amino acids: CASSSGTEAFF. The V call is TRBV6-2 or TRBV6-3, the J call TRBJ1-1; unclear D gene. Germline CDR1 and CDR2: MNHEY and SVGEGT. Trimming shortened V by 6 bases and J by 5 bases, and 7 bases separated the two germline ends. This CDR3 is 11 amino acids long.

This clonotype was detected a few times. The chain joins TRBV7-7 to TRBJ2-1; the D is unclear. The germline V gene has CDR1 SSHAT and CDR2 FNYEAQ (reference sequence). Trimming cost V 5 bases and J 9 bases, with 14 bases left between them. CDR3 size: 13 residues. CDR3 sequence (DNA): TGTGCCAGCAGCCCAGAGGATTGGGGTGAGCAGTTCTTC. It specifies CASSPEDWGEQFF. The whole variable domain, remainder taken from reference TRBV7-7 and TRBJ2-1, is GAGVSQSPRYKVTKRGQDVTLRCDPISSHATLYWYQQALGQGPEFLTYFNYEAQPDKSGLPSDRFSAERPEGSISTLTIQRTEQRDSAMYRCASSPEDWGEQFFGPGTRLTVL.